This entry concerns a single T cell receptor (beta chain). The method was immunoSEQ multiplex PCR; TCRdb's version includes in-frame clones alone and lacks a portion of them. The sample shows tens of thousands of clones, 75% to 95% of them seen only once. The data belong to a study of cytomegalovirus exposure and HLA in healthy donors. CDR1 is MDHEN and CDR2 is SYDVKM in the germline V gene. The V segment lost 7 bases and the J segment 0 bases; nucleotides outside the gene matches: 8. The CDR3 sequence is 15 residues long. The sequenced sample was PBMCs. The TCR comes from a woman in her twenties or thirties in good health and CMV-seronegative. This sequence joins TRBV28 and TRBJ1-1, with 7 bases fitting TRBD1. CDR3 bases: TGTGCCAGCACCAACGGACAGGCATTGAACACTGAAGCTTTCTTT. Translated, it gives CASTNGQALNTEAFF.